This entry lists 9 T cell receptor beta chains sequenced from one sample in a study of cytomegalovirus exposure and HLA in healthy donors. 60 Vbeta and 13 Jbeta primers were used in PCR. TCRdb keeps only in-frame clones here, not all; method: immunoSEQ multiplex PCR. This table holds about 160,000 clones, approximately 78% found once. Sequencing input: PBMCs. The receptors stem from a girl aged 2-10 years in good health and CMV-seropositive.

The V and J genes are TRBV15 and TRBJ2-7; 13 nucleotides match TRBD2. Looked up from germline, CDR1 is LNHNV and CDR2 is YYDKDF (reference sequence). V lost 8 bases, J lost 2 bases, and 9 bases stayed unmatched. CDR3 length: 16 residues. CDR3: CATAGPGLAGTYEQYF. Written as DNA, the CDR3 is TGTGCCACCGCGGGACCGGGACTAGCGGGGACCTACGAGCAGTACTTC. Together with reference TRBV15 and TRBJ2-7, the CDR3 gives the full variable domain: DAMVIQNPRYQVTQFGKPVTLSCSQTLNHNVMYWYQQKSSQAPKLLFHYYDKDFNNEADTPDNFQSRRPNTSFCFLDIRSPGLGDTAMYLCATAGPGLAGTYEQYFGPGTRLTVT.

This clone has just a few counts. The V call is TRBV29-1, the J call TRBJ2-5; TRBD2 matches at 9 bases. The V segment lost 7 bases and the J segment 5 bases; nucleotides outside the gene matches: 14. Germline V gives CDR1 SQVTM, CDR2 ANQGSEA. The CDR3 covers 15 residues. In nucleotides, the CDR3 is TGCAGCGCCGGCAGGGCTAGCGGGGTATGGGAGACCCAGTACTTC. Translation: CSAGRASGVWETQYF.

The chain is built from TRBV5-1 and TRBJ2-3, with a weak D call TRBD2 (5 bases). V lost 4 bases to trimming and J lost 2 bases, with 11 bases between them. There are 14 residues in the CDR3. Germline CDR1 is SGHRS and CDR2 is YFSETQ. The CDR3 DNA reads as TGCGCCAGCAGCATAAGCGGTACCACAGATACGCAGTATTTT. It encodes CASSISGTTDTQYF.

There are a few counts of this clone. The J gene is TRBJ1-4, the V gene TRBV6-1; 10 bases agree with TRBD1. This CDR3 has 16 amino acids. V trimming: 1 base; J trimming: 8 bases; junction bases outside the gene matches: 7. Germline loops: CDR1 MNHNS, CDR2 SASEGT. CDR3 sequence (DNA): TGTGCCAGCAGTGAAGGGGGGGGACAGGGGCGGGAAAAACTGTTTTTT. Its translation: CASSEGGGQGREKLFF.

This sequence joins TRBV5-8 and TRBJ2-7; 7 bases fit TRBD2. CDR1 and CDR2 from the germline V gene are SGHTS and YDEGEE. The CDR3 is 15 amino acids. V lost 5 bases to trimming and J lost 4 bases; unmatched junction nucleotides: 12. In DNA, the CDR3 is TGTGCCAGCAGGACGCACGGCGGGAGAGAGTACGAGCAGTACTTC. Its protein is CASRTHGGREYEQYF. The entire variable domain, with the rest obtained from reference TRBV5-8 and TRBJ2-7, is as follows: EAGVTQSPTHLIKTRGQQATLRCSPISGHTSVYWYQQALGLGLQFLLWYDEGEERNRGNFPPRFSGRQFPNYSSELNVNALELEDSALYLCASRTHGGREYEQYFGPGTRLTVT.

J is TRBJ1-2 and V is TRBV19; D is unresolved. Trimming took off 8 bases at V and 4 bases at J, with 11 bases between the two ends. The CDR3 is 12 amino acids. The V gene's germline CDR1 is LNHDA and CDR2 SQIVND (reference sequence). The CDR3 loop is CASLEDRYGYTF. The CDR3 DNA follows: TGTGCCAGTCTGGAGGACCGCTATGGCTACACCTTC.

This clone was counted between two and nine times. The chain combines TRBV9 with TRBJ1-1, with D tentatively TRBD1 (6 bases). Germline CDR1 reads SGDLS; CDR2 reads YYNGEE. The CDR3 sequence is 15 residues long. The V end was cut by 0 bases, the J end by 5 bases, with 14 bases between. CDR3 in DNA: TGTGCCAGCAGCGTAGGCGGGGGCGCATGGACTGAAGCTTTCTTT. It yields the protein CASSVGGGAWTEAFF.

V and J are TRBV30 and TRBJ1-2, with D possibly being TRBD1 (5 bases). Trimming cost V 0 bases and J 5 bases, with 10 bases left between them. CDR3 length equals 13 residues. Germline V gives CDR1 GTSNPN, CDR2 SVGIG (reference sequence). The DNA for the CDR3 is TGTGCCTGGAGTGTAATGACAGAGTATGGCTACACCTTC. Translated: CAWSVMTEYGYTF.

The chain joins TRBV6-1 to TRBJ2-1; D is uncertain. Per the germline V gene, CDR1 is MNHNS and CDR2 is SASEGT. V gave up 7 bases and J gave up 7 bases, with 11 bases separating them. The CDR3 loop spans 12 amino acids. The CDR3 DNA sequence: TGTGCCAGCAATAGACTGACGAATGAGCAGTTCTTC. Its protein product is CASNRLTNEQFF.